This T cell receptor beta chain derives from a study of human T cells and chemical hapten exposure. Study-wide results and caveats: After DPC sensitization, TCRs above 1 in 1000 frequency showed no change. Large CDR3 similarity clusters arose significantly more often from expanded TCRs than from controls.

This clonotype was seen repeatedly, ten times or more. Its antigen is as yet unknown. This CDR3 is built from 20 residues. The J segment lost 4 bases and the V segment lost 6 bases, leaving 19 bases of the junction unmatched. The time point here: pre-sensitization, week 0. Documented treatment: therapeutic diphenylcyclopropenone sensitization with weekly scalp DPC. Methods used by the authors: A per-sample median of roughly 96,000 TCRs was observed, with a range of roughly 23,224 to 750,000. TCRdb processed the RACE reads anew with MiXCR; each CDR3 protein has one entry. TCRdb's processing, not the study's, gives the V and J calls here. The table shows more than 300,000 distinct CDR3 sequences, with over 5% occurring only once.

Sequencing used whole blood, obtained in connection with sensitization to the hapten diphenylcyclopropenone (DPC). The sequence came from a woman between 18 and 30 years old with alopecia areata. Some clones in this sample may be carry-over from other donors' samples. The rearrangement uses TRBV12-3 or TRBV12-4 and TRBJ2-5; 14 nucleotides match TRBD2. Here the CDR3 reads CASRPLSYGTSGGIGETQYF. DNA for the CDR3: TGTGCCAGCAGGCCACTTTCCTACGGGACTAGCGGGGGCATCGGAGAGACCCAGTACTTC.